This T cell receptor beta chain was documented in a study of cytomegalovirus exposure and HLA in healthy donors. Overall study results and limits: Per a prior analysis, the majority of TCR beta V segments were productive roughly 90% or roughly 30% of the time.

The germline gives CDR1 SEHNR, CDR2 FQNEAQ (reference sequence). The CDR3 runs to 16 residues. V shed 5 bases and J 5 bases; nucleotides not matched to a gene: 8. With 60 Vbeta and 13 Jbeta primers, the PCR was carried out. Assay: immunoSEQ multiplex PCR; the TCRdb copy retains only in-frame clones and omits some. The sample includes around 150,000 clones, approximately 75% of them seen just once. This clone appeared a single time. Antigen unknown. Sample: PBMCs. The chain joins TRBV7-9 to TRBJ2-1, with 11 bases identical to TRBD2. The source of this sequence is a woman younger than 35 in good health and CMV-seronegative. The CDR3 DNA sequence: TGTGCCAGCAGCAGTATACCGGGACTAGCGGACAATGAGCAGTTCTTC. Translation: CASSSIPGLADNEQFF. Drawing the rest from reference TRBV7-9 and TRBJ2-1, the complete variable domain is DTGVSQNPRHKITKRGQNVTFRCDPISEHNRLYWYRQTLGQGPEFLTYFQNEAQLEKSRLLSDRFSAERPKGSFSTLEIQRTEQGDSAMYLCASSSIPGLADNEQFFGPGTRLTVL.